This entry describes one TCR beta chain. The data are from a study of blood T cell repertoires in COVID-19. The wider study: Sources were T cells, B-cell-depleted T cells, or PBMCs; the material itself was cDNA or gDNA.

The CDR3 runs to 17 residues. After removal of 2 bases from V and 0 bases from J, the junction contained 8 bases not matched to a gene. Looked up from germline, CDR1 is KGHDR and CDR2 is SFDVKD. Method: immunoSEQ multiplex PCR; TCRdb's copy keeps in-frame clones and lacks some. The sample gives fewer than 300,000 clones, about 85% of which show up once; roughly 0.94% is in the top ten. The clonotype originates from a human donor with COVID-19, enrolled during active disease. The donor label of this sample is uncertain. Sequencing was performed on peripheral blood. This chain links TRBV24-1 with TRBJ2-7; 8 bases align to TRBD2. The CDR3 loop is CATSDSGGRDFSYEQYF. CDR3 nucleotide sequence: TGTGCCACCAGTGATTCGGGAGGGCGGGACTTCTCCTACGAGCAGTACTTC.